This T cell receptor (beta chain) was recorded in a study of blood T cell repertoires in COVID-19. Study context: Specimens from acute and convalescent COVID-19 originated in the United States, Italy and Spain. PBMCs, B-cell-depleted T cells, or T cells provided the cDNA or gDNA that made up the material.

Only in-frame clones appear in the TCRdb table, and some are missing; sequencing was by immunoSEQ multiplex PCR. The profile shows about 170,000 clones, just under 90% of them singletons. Germline lookup yields CDR1 SGHDN and CDR2 FVKESK. Deletions cut 4 bases from V and 4 bases from J, with 10 bases between. The CDR3 consists of 13 residues. This sequence originates from a man between 18 and 29 years old with active or convalescent COVID-19. This chain links TRBV14 with TRBJ1-1; D not resolved. Sequencing was performed on peripheral blood. CDR3 residues: CASSLNSGTEAFF. The CDR3 DNA is TGTGCCAGCAGCCTAAATTCGGGCACTGAAGCTTTCTTT.